Reported below is one T cell receptor beta chain. Grouping used clinical history reported by participants in a survey and questionnaire. Among Cohort 3 donors, those recovered had two negative PCRs, clearance, or symptom resolution. Original methodology: Amplification with reference gene primers provided the estimates of nucleated cell counts. Data came from immunoSEQ multiplex PCR; TCRdb stores just in-frame clones and leaves some out. For V, J and clone size, that table is used; D and trimming come from the DNA. The table includes around 360,000 clones, about 88% detected once. V dropped 3 bases and J dropped 12 bases, with 12 bases sitting between them. The CDR3 has 12 amino acids. Germline-derived CDR1 and CDR2 are SNHLY and FYNNEI. The data derive from a study of blood T cell repertoires in COVID-19.

This chain joins TRBV2 and TRBJ2-1; tentative D call: TRBD1 (6 bases). The TCR originated in a woman younger than 45 who had recovered from COVID-19. Sample: PBMCs or T cells enriched from blood (not recorded which). CDR3 sequence (DNA): TGTGCCAGCAGTGAGTACACAGGGATGCAGTTCTTC. Protein: CASSEYTGMQFF.